This T cell receptor beta chain is from a study of identical twins (dated by TCRdb to the mid-2010s). Regarding the research as a whole: To test whether fetal clonotypes persist, this study deep-sequenced TCR alpha and beta repertoires from monozygotic twins, from unrelated adults of various ages, and from cord blood. To rule out contamination, the twin experiments were replicated at different times with different library preparation protocols.

Based on the germline V gene, the CDR1 and CDR2 sequences are MDHEN and SYDVKM. The CDR3 runs 16 amino acids, cysteine and phenylalanine included. The CDR3 DNA has 48 bases and is translated from base 1. Germline trimming amounts to 5 bases on V and 5 bases on J, with 12 as the count of junction bases outside the gene matches. Receptors were amplified or captured by 5' RACE. The sequencing machine was an Illumina HiSeq 2000. Template switching added a universal primer binding site, and the final cDNA carried a unique molecular identifier that allowed TCR cDNA molecules to be counted accurately. First-strand cDNA for TCR alpha and beta chains was synthesized from specific primers in the conserved constant-segment region. To control for contamination, every cDNA library carried two barcodes: a SMART-Mk sample barcode plus Illumina barcodes. TruSeq adapter sequences, together with Illumina sample barcodes, were added in two successive PCR steps. TCR alpha and beta cDNA libraries were sequenced on the Illumina HiSeq platform with custom primers. On the study's bioinformatics: MiGEC was used to process raw reads and extract unique molecular identifiers, and MiXCR was used to find CDR3 positions. For each individual, recombination models were inferred using an EM algorithm with the repgenHMM and IGoR tools. Shared clonotype analysis was performed with the tcR package in R, normalizing sharing by the product of cloneset sizes. To study raw recombination without the effects of thymic and clonal selection, out-of-frame nonproductive sequences were analyzed. The public reads were run again by TCRdb, first through fastp at Q25 and then through MiXCR, and only productive beta chains were kept. Rows with one shared CDR3 protein collapse into an entry with the most common genes and DNA. For this entry, the V and J calls and clone size follow TCRdb and not the study's own pipeline. The table for this sample lists roughly 630,000 distinct CDR3 sequences; just over 7% of them were counted only once. The leading ten clones occupy less than 2% of the sample.

What the research found in general, with its limitations: Abundant cord blood beta clonotypes had fewer insertions, young adult naive repertoires showed a similar but weaker trend, and memory repertoires showed no such trend. In monozygotic twins, out-of-frame TCR alpha sharing was systematically underestimated by recombination models, although the models agreed with sharing between unrelated individuals. Out-of-frame TCR alpha sequences shared between twins showed an excess of low generation-probability sequences compared with coincidental sharing between unrelated individuals. Because the same donors could not be followed over many years, conclusions were based on cross-sectional statistical analysis. Excess twin sharing in beta out-of-frame sequences was weaker because fewer shared sequences lowered the signal-to-noise ratio. Invariant T cells such as MAIT and iNKT could partly confound zero-insertion analyses, although diverse VJ usage argued against such confounding for most clonotypes.

This clonotype was seen a handful of times. The specificity of this receptor is unknown. It has no much larger one-base neighbor in the sample; base qualities were not kept. Every donor was a healthy Caucasian. Three pairs of female monozygotic twins, all aged 18 to 29 years, were included in the twin cohort. RNA for TCR libraries was isolated from peripheral blood mononuclear cells. The same specimen was also included in a second study, on yellow fever vaccine responses in identical twins. Reported in the second study: The authors reported that the T cell response to vaccination in identical twins appeared partly convergent and partly personalized. The study precisely tracked vaccine-responding T cell clones in identical twins.

The rearrangement combines TRBV28 with TRBJ2-1, with 7 central nucleotides matching TRBD2. The sample consisted of PBMCs. The TCR was taken from a woman aged 18-29 years in good health. The DNA sequence reads TGTGCCAGCAGTACCCCCCCAGCGGGGCCCCACAATGAGCAGTTCTTC. This translates into CASSTPPAGPHNEQFF.